Following are 16 T cell receptor beta chains from one sample sequenced in a study of tumor-infiltrating lymphocytes in glioblastoma multiforme. TCR beta libraries were built from RNA through three nested multiplex PCR rounds using modified ARM-PCR. Each CDR3 protein gets one entry after TCRdb re-called the multiplex PCR reads with MiXCR. The sample holds 15,000 to 20,000 distinct CDR3 sequences; just under 70% are singletons and the top ten take 18%. The sequenced sample consisted of peripheral blood. The receptors stem from a male donor with glioblastoma.

Turning to this clonotype: One junction end disagrees with the germline gene, perhaps due to a read error. This chain joins TRBV6-5 and TRBJ2-1; 10 bases agree with TRBD2. The CDR3 extends over 16 amino acids. Germline lookup yields CDR1 MNHEY and CDR2 SVGAGI. In DNA, the CDR3 is TGTGTCAGCGGCCGAGATCAAGCGGGAGGGCCAGAGGAGCAGTTCTTC. The encoded protein is CVSGRDQAGGPEEQFF.

The CDR3 spells CASSYTGGETQYF. The CDR3 DNA reads TGTGCCAGCAGTTACACAGGGGGCGAGACCCAGTACTTC. The rearrangement uses TRBV6-5 and TRBJ2-5; 9 bases match TRBD1. CDR1 MNHEY and CDR2 SVGAGI come from the germline V gene. The CDR3 extends over 13 amino acids. The V segment lost 2 bases and the J segment 5 bases; nucleotides outside the gene matches: 0.

This sequence joins TRBV21-1 and TRBJ1-1; TRBD1, the table's D call, lacks a check against the DNA. TRBV21-1 is reported as a pseudogene. This CDR3 spans 14 amino acids. The CDR3 region is CASSKGTENTEAFF. The CDR3 DNA is TGTGCCAGCAGCAAAGGGACAGAGAACACTGAAGCTTTCTTT.

There are many counts of this clonotype. This sequence joins TRBV29-1 and TRBJ2-5; 14 bases are shared with TRBD2. The CDR3 runs 18 residues. Germline V gene lookup returns CDR1 SQVTM and CDR2 ANQGSEA. Trimming cost V 0 bases and J 4 bases; bases outside gene matches: 10. Here the CDR3 DNA reads TGCAGCGTTGAAGATCTTGGGACTAGCGGGAGATCGGCAGAGACCCAGTACTTC. Translating gives CSVEDLGTSGRSAETQYF.

The genes are TRBV11-3 and TRBJ2-2, with D possibly being TRBD2 (7 bases). V was trimmed by 6 bases and J by 6 bases, leaving 20 bases between them. CDR1 is SGHNT and CDR2 is YENEEA in the germline V gene. This CDR3 is built from 16 residues. CDR3 in amino acids: CASSPSAGRGAGELFF. The DNA for the CDR3 is TGTGCCAGCAGTCCATCAGCGGGAAGGGGGGCCGGGGAGCTGTTTTTT.

The table lists this clonotype with many counts. The V gene is TRBV5-6, the J gene TRBJ1-2; 8 nucleotides align to TRBD1. Germline CDR1 and CDR2: SGHDT and YYEEEE. CDR3 length: 19 amino acids. The trim removed 6 bases at V and 4 bases at J, leaving 23 bases unmatched. CDR3: CASNPWVFSRPGGGYGYTF. CDR3 sequence (DNA): TGTGCCAGCAATCCATGGGTTTTTTCCAGGCCAGGGGGCGGCTATGGCTACACCTTC.

This chain uses TRBV20-1 with TRBJ2-7; D is unresolved. V shed 1 base and J shed 0 bases, with 13 bases lying between them. Germline values: CDR1 DFQATT, CDR2 SNEGSKA (reference sequence). The CDR3 is 15 amino acids. The CDR3 here is CSARALTLSSYEQYF. The CDR3 nucleotides read TGCAGTGCTAGAGCCCTGACCTTGAGCTCCTACGAGCAGTACTTC.

Turning to this clonotype: This CDR3 fails to terminate in the conserved phenylalanine or tryptophan, so it likely reflects a read error. V is TRBV5-1 and J is TRBJ2-3, with a possible D match to TRBD1 (6 bases). The CDR3 is 14 residues long. Trimming cost V 4 bases and J 3 bases, with 12 bases left between them. Germline lookup yields CDR1 SGHRS and CDR2 YFSETQ. The chain's CDR3 is CASSNRDSTDTQYS. The CDR3 DNA reads as TGCGCCAGCAGCAACAGGGATTCAACAGATACGCAGTATTCT.

As for this clonotype: With a much larger clone just one base away, this may be a read error. V and J are TRBV5-1 and TRBJ2-3; D not certain. V lost 0 bases, J lost 2 bases, and 7 bases lay in between. The CDR3 length is 14 residues. Germline V gene sequence: CDR1 SGHRS, CDR2 YFSETQ. As DNA, the CDR3 is TGCGCCAGCAGCTTGGTGGGAAACACAGATACGCAGTATTTT. It encodes CASSLVGNTDTQYF.

The rearrangement joins TRBV20-1 to TRBJ2-5; D unclear. The CDR3 runs to 13 residues. Germline V gene sequence: CDR1 DFQATT, CDR2 SNEGSKA (reference sequence). V was trimmed by 3 bases and J by 5 bases, leaving 13 bases between them. The DNA of the CDR3 is TGCAGTGCTAGTGTCCCGTTCATGGAGACCCAGTACTTC. This translates into CSASVPFMETQYF.

A remark on this clonotype: No conserved phenylalanine or tryptophan ends this CDR3, so it is likely a read error. The chain employs TRBV6-2 or TRBV6-3 and TRBJ2-7, with D unresolved. Germline loops: CDR1 MNHEY, CDR2 SVGEGT. The CDR3 runs 16 residues. The germline V and J ends were trimmed by 2 bases and 3 bases, with 17 bases remaining between them. The CDR3: CASSYSSPVTGYEQYL. CDR3 DNA: TGTGCCAGCAGTTACAGCTCCCCGGTTACGGGCTACGAGCAGTACTTA.

This clonotype was seen more than once but under ten times. This sequence joins TRBV11-1 and TRBJ2-1; D unresolved. Trimming shortened V by 4 bases and J by 1 base, and 23 bases separated the two germline ends. CDR3 length equals 19 residues. Germline V gene sequence: CDR1 SGHAT, CDR2 FQDESV (reference sequence). Written as DNA, the CDR3 is TGTGCCAGCAGCTCCCCCGGGCAGGTGTCTAAGTCGTCCTACAATGAGCAGTTCTTC. Translating it yields CASSSPGQVSKSSYNEQFF.

This chain connects TRBV4-1 to TRBJ2-7; TRBD1 aligns across 8 bases. Losses at the gene ends were 6 bases for V and 5 bases for J; bases not matched to a gene: 9. The CDR3 has 14 residues. From germline, CDR1 is MGHRA and CDR2 YSYEKL. CDR3 nucleotides: TGCGCCAGCAGTCAGGGCACAGGGGGACACGAGCAGTACTTC. It is translated as CASSQGTGGHEQYF.

Regarding this clonotype: A read error may account for a junction end that differs from germline. The J gene is TRBJ2-1, the V gene TRBV29-1; 9 bases are a match to TRBD2. Germline V CDR1 and CDR2: SQVTM, ANQGSEA. The CDR3 consists of 13 residues. The CDR3 is CSVELSSGSLGIF. The CDR3 DNA is TGCAGCGTTGAGCTCAGTAGCGGGAGTCTCGGAATCTTC.

By sample share, this clonotype is medium-sized. The CDR3: CSASRPGLAGMNEQFF. In DNA form, the CDR3 reads TGCAGTGCTAGTCGACCGGGACTAGCGGGAATGAATGAGCAGTTCTTC. The rearrangement joins TRBV20-1 to TRBJ2-1, with 13 bases identical to TRBD2. Per germline, CDR1 DFQATT and CDR2 SNEGSKA (reference sequence). CDR3 size: 16 residues. V was pared by 3 bases and J by 7 bases, with 9 bases of the junction left unmatched.

The DNA of the CDR3 is TGTGCCAGCAGTTACTCAATGGTACTGGGCACAGATACGCAGTATTTT. It specifies CASSYSMVLGTDTQYF. The V and J genes are TRBV6-2 or TRBV6-3 and TRBJ2-3; D unresolved. CDR1 and CDR2 from the germline V gene are MNHEY and SVGEGT. The germline V and J ends were trimmed by 0 bases and 1 base, with 11 bases remaining between them. This CDR3 has 16 residues.